This TCR beta chain was sequenced in a study of beta chain features in type 1 diabetes. The wider study: Across the samples, around 110,000,000 sorted cells were examined in total.

As concerns this clone: Its specificity is not known.

Expressed TCRB transcripts got sequenced, as all isolated RNA was reverse transcribed. Sequencing of naive, central memory and regulatory T cell samples gave an average of about 3.9 million reads. This table comes from immunoSEQ multiplex PCR, and its TCRdb copy is limited to in-frame clones, with some not included. The table records hundreds of thousands of clones, 14% of them present only once. Per germline, CDR1 SGHVS and CDR2 FQNEAQ. V lost 0 bases to trimming and J lost 5 bases, with 5 bases between them. The CDR3 extends over 12 amino acids. Overall study findings and caveats: Naive, central memory and regulatory TCRB repertoires appeared more similar among patients than healthy donors. TCRB CDR3s were moderately but significantly shorter in Type 1 diabetes patients in all four CD4+ subsets.

The TCR originated in a man younger than 45 with type 1 diabetes. V usage is TRBV7-8 and J usage is TRBJ2-7, with D perhaps TRBD1 (5 bases). The sequenced material came from naive CD4+ T cells from blood. The DNA of the CDR3 is TGTGCCAGCAGCTTAGCAGGGGACGAGCAGTACTTC. Translation: CASSLAGDEQYF. The full variable domain, in which reference TRBV7-8 and TRBJ2-7 provide the parts outside the CDR3, is GAGVSQSPRYKVAKRGQDVALRCDPISGHVSLFWYQQALGQGPEFLTYFQNEAQLDKSGLPSDRFFAERPEGSVSTLKIQRTQQEDSAVYLCASSLAGDEQYFGPGTRLTVT.